This T cell receptor (beta chain) was recovered during a study of T cell repertoires in cytomegalovirus infection. In the study overall: Public TCR beta signatures marked donors with CMV infection and the matching HLA.

For this clonotype: Since a much larger clone is just one base distant, this may be a read error.

MiXCR was run by TCRdb on the reads, yielding one entry per CDR3 protein. The sample lists some 180,000 distinct CDR3 sequences; approximately 19% were seen once. The CDR3 runs to 14 residues. The germline V gene encodes CDR1 SGHKS and CDR2 YYEKEE (reference sequence). Specimen: PBMCs. The TCR comes from a human donor in good health (CMV status not recorded). Some clones in this sample may be carry-over from other donors' samples. The chain links TRBV5-5 to TRBJ1-1; a weak D match, TRBD1 (6 bases). Here the CDR3 DNA reads TGTGCCAGCCGCTTGGTGGGCCAGGGGCATGAAGCTTTCTTT. Residues: CASRLVGQGHEAFF.